This is a list of T cell receptor beta chains from one sample in a study of human T cells and chemical hapten exposure. MiXCR, applied by TCRdb to the RACE reads, yields one record per CDR3 protein. The sample lists 35,000 to 45,000 distinct CDR3 sequences; more than 8.5% were seen once. The sequencing used whole blood, collected in connection with sensitization to the hapten diphenylcyclopropenone (DPC). These receptors were taken from a woman in her 40s with alopecia areata. Some clones in this sample may be carry-over from other donors' samples. Each CDR3 is given without its conserved first and last residue. Each record gives: J gene, V gene, CDR3 protein.

TRBJ1-3,TRBV6-2/TRBV6-3,ASSYSTMPDSSTGNTIY
TRBJ1-6,TRBV9,ASSVGKGANSPLH
TRBJ2-7,TRBV9,ASSVVGSSYEQY
TRBJ2-1,TRBV6-5,ASSYRDRGVNEQF
TRBJ2-3,TRBV29-1,SVESGGRTDTQY
TRBJ2-2,TRBV5-8,ASSLRSRAGELF
TRBJ2-7,TRBV10-3,AIRPTGFYEQY
TRBJ1-6,TRBV30,AWAGTGRSPLH
TRBJ1-5,TRBV19,ASSTFLTGGHQPQH
TRBJ2-3,TRBV5-1,ASTRQDSNTDTQY
TRBJ1-2,TRBV19,ASSYQTANYGYT
TRBJ1-6,TRBV6-1,ASRAARGSYNSPLH
TRBJ1-4,TRBV9,ASSVATNEKLF
TRBJ2-3,TRBV5-4,ASSLESKSLDTQY
TRBJ1-5,TRBV12-3/TRBV12-4,ASSLGDQPQH
TRBJ1-4,TRBV29-1,SVGGSLAEKLF
TRBJ2-7,TRBV20-1,SAPGQGISEQY
TRBJ2-7,TRBV6-5,ASSRGLTYEQY
TRBJ1-1,TRBV10-3,AISESSPGGALGTEAF
TRBJ1-5,TRBV12-3/TRBV12-4,ASSEDIGRPQH
TRBJ1-1,TRBV10-3,AISSTGTTEAF
TRBJ1-1,TRBV20-1,SARVGGRDTEAF
TRBJ1-2,TRBV7-9,ASRRDSMAYGYT
TRBJ1-1,TRBV7-9,ASSFWTENTEAF
TRBJ1-1,TRBV9,ASSVARTGGSEAF
TRBJ2-5,TRBV7-2,ASSYSMETQY
TRBJ1-1,TRBV5-6,ASSLITGEAF
TRBJ1-2,TRBV5-6,ASSFVSGARRGGYT
TRBJ1-1,TRBV12-3/TRBV12-4,ASSPIRQGEAF
TRBJ2-5,TRBV7-9,ASSLVSSSGGAETQY
TRBJ2-2,TRBV7-3,ASGTSNTGELF